The 14 T cell receptor beta chains reported below all come from one sample, sequenced in a study of human T cells and chemical hapten exposure. Time point here: patch test 2, 6 weeks after DPC sensitization. Treatment indicated: therapeutic diphenylcyclopropenone sensitization with weekly scalp DPC. TCRdb re-called the RACE reads through MiXCR, storing one row per CDR3 protein. The repertoire consists of around 99,000 distinct CDR3 sequences, with more than 7% occurring once and the leading ten covering 3.1%. The sequenced sample was whole blood, obtained in connection with sensitization to the hapten diphenylcyclopropenone (DPC). The source of these receptors is a woman aged 40 to 55 with alopecia areata. Some clones in this sample may be carry-over from other donors' samples.

This clonotype has a count of ten or more. This chain uses TRBV10-3 with TRBJ2-7, with D possibly called TRBD1 or TRBD2 (6 bases each). The V and J ends lost 0 bases and 3 bases respectively, with 18 bases between them. Looked up from germline, CDR1 is ENHRY and CDR2 is SYGVKD. CDR3 length: 17 residues. The CDR3 DNA reads as TGTGCCATCAGTGAGTCTGAGGGGGGTCGAGGCCACTACGAGCAGTACTTC. Translating gives CAISESEGGRGHYEQYF.

The table lists this clonotype with many counts. V gene TRBV7-2 combines with J gene TRBJ2-1; D is uncertain. From germline, CDR1 is SGHTA and CDR2 FQGNSA. This CDR3 spans 12 amino acids. The germline V and J ends were trimmed by 4 bases and 2 bases, with 3 bases remaining between them. The CDR3 here is CASSSPYNEQFF. CDR3 nucleotides: TGTGCCAGCAGCTCCCCCTACAATGAGCAGTTCTTC.

This clonotype was observed a few times. This chain uses TRBV4-1 with TRBJ1-5; D is uncertain. The CDR3 runs 20 residues. V was shortened by 4 bases and J by 0 bases, with 25 bases between the two germline ends. CDR1 and CDR2 (germline): MGHRA, YSYEKL. The CDR3 DNA reads TGCGCCAGCAGCCGTCGAGCCCTCCCCAGTTCACAATATAGCAATCAGCCCCAGCATTTT. This gives the protein CASSRRALPSSQYSNQPQHF.

This clonotype turned up a few times. This sequence joins TRBV9 and TRBJ2-7, with TRBD1 matching over 9 bases. The CDR3 loop spans 16 amino acids. Germline V gene sequence: CDR1 SGDLS, CDR2 YYNGEE. With 3 bases clipped from V and 2 bases from J, the junction kept 9 bases outside the gene matches. The DNA for the CDR3 is TGTGCCAGCAGCGCGGGGACAGGGCACTTAGCCTACGAGCAGTACTTC. Translation: CASSAGTGHLAYEQYF. Combining the CDR3 with reference TRBV9 and TRBJ2-7 gives the whole variable domain DSGVTQTPKHLITATGQRVTLRCSPRSGDLSVYWYQQSLDQGLQFLIQYYNGEERAKGNILERFSAQQFPDLHSELNLSSLELGDSALYFCASSAGTGHLAYEQYFGPGTRLTVT.

This chain links TRBV29-1 with TRBJ2-7; D unclear. CDR1 and CDR2 from the germline V gene are SQVTM and ANQGSEA. Deletions cut 4 bases from V and 7 bases from J, with 11 bases between. The CDR3 loop spans 11 amino acids. This CDR3 reads CSVGGIGEQYF. CDR3 nucleotide sequence: TGCAGCGTTGGGGGTATCGGGGAGCAGTACTTC.

This clonotype came up a few times. The chain has TRBV7-6 and TRBJ1-4, with 8 bases lining up with TRBD1. Looked up from germline, CDR1 is SGHVS and CDR2 is FNYEAQ. J lost 5 bases, V lost 5 bases, and 7 bases had no gene match. The length of the CDR3 is 15 residues. CDR3 in amino acids: CASSPRDRLNEKLFF. The CDR3, as DNA: TGTGCCAGCAGCCCGCGGGACAGGTTGAATGAAAAACTGTTTTTT.

This clonotype was observed a single time. This may arise from a read error, as a much more abundant clone is one base away. The chain links TRBV6-2 or TRBV6-3 to TRBJ2-3; D not certain. The CDR3 is made up of 12 amino acids. CDR1 is MNHEY, CDR2 SVGEGT, per germline. The CDR3 DNA reads as TGTTCCATCTCCCGGGGCACAGATACGCAGTATTTT. Its protein is CSISRGTDTQYF.

The chain joins TRBV6-2 or TRBV6-3 to TRBJ1-1, with 7 bases aligning to TRBD1. In germline, CDR1 is MNHEY, CDR2 SVGEGT. V lost 6 bases to trimming and J lost 4 bases; unmatched junction nucleotides: 5. The CDR3 runs to 13 residues. The CDR3 DNA reads TGTGCCAGCAGGACAGGGCGGGCCACTGAAGCTTTCTTT. This gives the protein CASRTGRATEAFF.

This clonotype has at least ten counts. V is TRBV18 and J is TRBJ1-1; no clear D. This CDR3 comprises 14 residues. V shed 6 bases and J shed 7 bases, with 18 bases lying between them. In germline, CDR1 is KGHSH, CDR2 LQKENI. For the CDR3, the DNA is TGTGCCAGCTCTCTGGTTAGGATTGAGAGTGAAGCTTTCTTT. Translation gives CASSLVRIESEAFF.

This clonotype was detected ten times or more. This sequence joins TRBV20-1 and TRBJ2-3, with D tentatively TRBD2 (5 bases). V lost 3 bases and J lost 8, with 9 bases in between. The CDR3 runs to 11 residues. Germline V lookup: CDR1 DFQATT, CDR2 SNEGSKA (reference sequence). CDR3 in amino acids: CSASNGGTQYF. In DNA form, the CDR3 reads TGCAGTGCTAGCAACGGAGGTACGCAGTATTTT.

This clonotype has ten or more counts. The chain joins TRBV7-8 to TRBJ2-1, with D perhaps being TRBD1 or TRBD2 (5 bases each). Germline V gene sequence: CDR1 SGHVS, CDR2 FQNEAQ. Deletions cut 2 bases from V and 5 bases from J, with 16 bases between. This CDR3 contains 16 residues. The CDR3 sequence is CASSLNPGTRNNEQFF. As DNA, the CDR3 is TGTGCCAGCAGCTTAAACCCCGGGACCCGAAACAATGAGCAGTTCTTC. Combining the CDR3 with reference TRBV7-8 and TRBJ2-1 gives the whole variable domain GAGVSQSPRYKVAKRGQDVALRCDPISGHVSLFWYQQALGQGPEFLTYFQNEAQLDKSGLPSDRFFAERPEGSVSTLKIQRTQQEDSAVYLCASSLNPGTRNNEQFFGPGTRLTVL.

This clonotype was seen at least ten times. The genes are TRBV11-1 and TRBJ2-1; 9 nucleotides agree with TRBD2. Germline loops: CDR1 SGHAT, CDR2 FQDESV (reference sequence). The CDR3 has 16 residues. V was clipped by 3 bases and J by 7 bases; unmatched bases: 10. The CDR3: CASSFISGGGGNEQFF. CDR3 sequence (DNA): TGTGCCAGCAGCTTCATTAGCGGGGGAGGTGGGAATGAGCAGTTCTTC.

On this clonotype: A much more abundant neighbour one base away suggests this may be a read error. Without the conserved terminal phenylalanine or tryptophan, this CDR3 likely stems from a read error. This chain joins TRBV11-3 and TRBJ2-3, with D possibly being TRBD2 (6 bases). The germline gives CDR1 SGHNT, CDR2 YENEEA. The CDR3 loop spans 14 amino acids. Trimming cost V 5 bases and J 2 bases, with 11 bases left between them. CDR3 residues: CASSRRGPTDTQYL. The CDR3 DNA sequence: TGTGCCAGCAGCAGGAGGGGCCCCACAGATACGCAGTATCTT.

V gene TRBV19 combines with J gene TRBJ1-5; D remains ambiguous. The CDR3 has 16 residues. Germline CDR1 and CDR2: LNHDA and SQIVND (reference sequence). V was trimmed by 3 bases and J by 0 bases, leaving 12 bases between them. CDR3 in amino acids: CASSISAVNSNQPQHF. Written as DNA, the CDR3 is TGTGCCAGTAGTATCTCGGCAGTGAATAGCAATCAGCCCCAGCATTTT.